The present entry profiles one T cell receptor (beta chain) with its context. PCR used 60 Vbeta primers and 13 Jbeta primers. Repertoires were generated with immunoSEQ multiplex PCR, while TCRdb's copy carries only in-frame clones and drops some. The table lists around 160,000 clones, 80% to 90% of them singletons. J lost 2 bases, V lost 8 bases, and 4 bases had no gene match. Looked up from germline, CDR1 is LNHNV and CDR2 is YYDKDF (reference sequence). CDR3 size: 13 residues. This sample stems from a study of cytomegalovirus exposure and HLA in healthy donors. The receptor's source is a man aged 18 to 30 in good health and CMV-seropositive. Sequencing was carried out using PBMCs. The chain joins TRBV15 to TRBJ2-7; 9 positions agree with TRBD2. The CDR3 bases are TGTGCCACCCAGCGGGGGGATACCTACGAGCAGTACTTC. Protein product: CATQRGDTYEQYF.